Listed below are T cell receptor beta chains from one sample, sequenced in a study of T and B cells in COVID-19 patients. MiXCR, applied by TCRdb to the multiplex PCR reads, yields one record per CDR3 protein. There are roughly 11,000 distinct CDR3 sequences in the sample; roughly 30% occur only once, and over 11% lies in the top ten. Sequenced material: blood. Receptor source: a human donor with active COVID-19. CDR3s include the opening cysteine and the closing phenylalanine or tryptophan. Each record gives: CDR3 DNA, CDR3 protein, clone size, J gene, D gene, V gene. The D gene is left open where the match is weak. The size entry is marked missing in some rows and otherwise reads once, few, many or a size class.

CDR3nt: TGTGCCTGGAGCCTCGGGACTAGCGGGGGGAAAGAGACCCAGTACTTC; CDR3aa: CAWSLGTSGGKETQYF; abundance: -; j_gene: TRBJ2-5; d_gene: TRBD2; v_gene: TRBV30
CDR3nt: TGTGCCAGCAGTTCGCACAGGGGAACGGTTTTGGAGCAGTTCTTC; CDR3aa: CASSSHRGTVLEQFF; abundance: medium-sized; j_gene: TRBJ2-1; d_gene: TRBD1; v_gene: TRBV6-5
CDR3nt: TGTGCCAGTAGTATCCGGACAGTCGATGAGCAGTTCTTC; CDR3aa: CASSIRTVDEQFF; abundance: -; j_gene: TRBJ2-1; d_gene: -; v_gene: TRBV19
CDR3nt: TGCAGTGCTAGAGATGAACCCGGGACACCGTACCAAGAGACCCAGTACTTC; CDR3aa: CSARDEPGTPYQETQYF; abundance: once; j_gene: TRBJ2-5; d_gene: -; v_gene: TRBV20-1
CDR3nt: TGTGCCAGCAGCCCGGGACAGGGGGCTAACTATGGCTACACCTTC; CDR3aa: CASSPGQGANYGYTF; abundance: -; j_gene: TRBJ1-2; d_gene: TRBD1; v_gene: TRBV5-4
CDR3nt: TGTGCCAGCAGCTTCGGGCAGAGATACAATGAGCAGTTCTTC; CDR3aa: CASSFGQRYNEQFF; abundance: medium-sized; j_gene: TRBJ2-1; d_gene: -; v_gene: TRBV5-5
CDR3nt: TGCAGTGCTACCTCAGGACAGAAAAACTATGGCTACACCTTC; CDR3aa: CSATSGQKNYGYTF; abundance: -; j_gene: TRBJ1-2; d_gene: -; v_gene: TRBV20-1
CDR3nt: TGTGCCAGCAGTCTTAACCCGACGGTCCCATCCTACGAGCAGTACTTC; CDR3aa: CASSLNPTVPSYEQYF; abundance: -; j_gene: TRBJ2-7; d_gene: -; v_gene: TRBV27
CDR3nt: TGTGCCAGCTCACCGGGAGACGGAGAAAATCAGCCCCAGCATTTT; CDR3aa: CASSPGDGENQPQHF; abundance: -; j_gene: TRBJ1-5; d_gene: -; v_gene: TRBV18
CDR3nt: TGCAGCGTTGTCGGGAGAGAGGCAGATACGCAGTATTTT; CDR3aa: CSVVGREADTQYF; abundance: medium-sized; j_gene: TRBJ2-3; d_gene: -; v_gene: TRBV29-1
CDR3nt: TGTGCCAGTCTCGGGACAGGCCACTTC; CDR3aa: CASLGTGHF; abundance: -; j_gene: TRBJ2-7; d_gene: TRBD1; v_gene: TRBV19
CDR3nt: TGTGCCAGTAGTCCACAGATCAATCAGCCCCAGCATTTT; CDR3aa: CASSPQINQPQHF; abundance: -; j_gene: TRBJ1-5; d_gene: -; v_gene: TRBV19
CDR3nt: TGTGCCAGCAGTTACGGTGGGGGTACTGAAGCTTTCTTT; CDR3aa: CASSYGGGTEAFF; abundance: -; j_gene: TRBJ1-1; d_gene: -; v_gene: TRBV27
CDR3nt: TGTGCCAGCAGTTACTCCCGGGGTCGCGAGCAGTACTTC; CDR3aa: CASSYSRGREQYF; abundance: medium-sized; j_gene: TRBJ2-7; d_gene: -; v_gene: TRBV6-5
CDR3nt: TGTGCCAGCAGCTCCCGACAGGGGGCGGACTATGGCTACACCTTC; CDR3aa: CASSSRQGADYGYTF; abundance: -; j_gene: TRBJ1-2; d_gene: TRBD1; v_gene: TRBV7-2
CDR3nt: TGTGCCAGTAGTTTCAAGCAAGGCCCAGATACGCAGTATTTT; CDR3aa: CASSFKQGPDTQYF; abundance: medium-sized; j_gene: TRBJ2-3; d_gene: -; v_gene: TRBV19
CDR3nt: TGTGCCAGCAGGGGGACTAGCGAAGGCGCCAAAAACATTCAGTACTTC; CDR3aa: CASRGTSEGAKNIQYF; abundance: -; j_gene: TRBJ2-4; d_gene: TRBD2; v_gene: TRBV6-2/TRBV6-3
CDR3nt: TGTGCCTGGAGCAGAGAGACAGGGCCCTCCTACGAGCAGTACTTC; CDR3aa: CAWSRETGPSYEQYF; abundance: medium-sized; j_gene: TRBJ2-7; d_gene: TRBD1; v_gene: TRBV30